The 23 T cell receptor beta chains listed next were all sequenced from one sample in a study of blood T cell repertoires in COVID-19 (dated by TCRdb to about 2020). Library construction relied on the immunoSEQ multiplex PCR assay. TCRdb retrieved this table from immuneACCESS and kept in-frame rearrangements only. Not all clones are present; in checked studies, unresolved V genes account for under half, and no reason is known for the remainder. This sample holds more than 130,000 clones; about nine tenths were observed only once. Of the sample, under 12% is held by the ten largest clones. Sequencing used peripheral blood. These TCRs come from a man aged 50-60 years with active or convalescent COVID-19.

The genes are TRBV7-6 and TRBJ2-1; 8 positions match TRBD1. Germline CDR1 and CDR2: SGHVS and FNYEAQ. The CDR3 is made up of 15 amino acids. J lost 9 bases, V lost 1 base, and 8 bases had no gene match. Here the CDR3 DNA reads TGTGCCAGCAGCTTAGGGGGACAGGCTTGGAGTGAGCAGTTCTTC. This sequence encodes CASSLGGQAWSEQFF.

This sequence joins TRBV3-1 (or the pseudogene TRBV3-2) and TRBJ1-2; 9 bases align to TRBD1. Germline CDR1 and CDR2: LGHDT and YNNKEL (reference sequence). CDR3 length: 15 amino acids. Trimming cost V 1 base and J 1 base; bases outside gene matches: 1. The CDR3 region is CASSQGQGVNYGYTF. DNA for the CDR3: TGTGCCAGCAGCCAAGGACAGGGGGTTAACTATGGCTACACCTTC.

The chain employs TRBV5-1 and TRBJ2-2, with TRBD2 as a possible D gene (6 bases). The CDR3 has 15 residues. The V gene lost 0 bases and the J gene lost 4 bases, with 10 bases spanning the gap. Germline CDR1 is SGHRS and CDR2 is YFSETQ. This CDR3 is CASSLGGGGTGELFF. As DNA, the CDR3 is TGCGCCAGCAGCTTGGGGGGAGGAGGCACCGGGGAGCTGTTTTTT.

The chain links TRBV30 to TRBJ2-7, with D maybe TRBD1 (6 bases). Germline V gene sequence: CDR1 GTSNPN, CDR2 SVGIG (reference sequence). CDR3 length: 14 residues. V gave up 4 bases and J gave up 6 bases, with 19 bases separating them. CDR3 in DNA: TGTGCCTGGACGAGGACAGCCCTAGGGGGCGAGCAGTACTTC. It specifies CAWTRTALGGEQYF. Together with reference TRBV30 and TRBJ2-7, the CDR3 gives the full variable domain: SQTIHQWPATLVQPVGSPLSLECTVEGTSNPNLYWYRQAAGRGLQLLFYSVGIGQISSEVPQNLSASRPQDRQFILSSKKLLLSDSGFYLCAWTRTALGGEQYFGPGTRLTVT.

The genes are TRBV1 and TRBJ1-1; the table calls TRBD1, which could not be checked here. TRBV1 is a pseudogene locus. This CDR3 has 15 amino acids. This CDR3 reads CTSSQDHRGITEAFF. CDR3 DNA sequence: TGCACCAGCAGCCAAGATCACAGGGGGATCACTGAAGCTTTCTTT.

This chain joins TRBV7-9 and TRBJ1-3; D is ambiguous. Deletions cut 1 base from V and 2 bases from J, with 12 bases between. CDR3 size: 16 residues. CDR1 is SEHNR and CDR2 is FQNEAQ in the germline V gene (reference sequence). In DNA form, the CDR3 reads TGTGCCAGCAGCTTAGGCTCCGGGTTAACTGGAAACACCATATATTTT. Translating gives CASSLGSGLTGNTIYF. Variable domain in full (rest from reference TRBV7-9 and TRBJ1-3): DTGVSQNPRHKITKRGQNVTFRCDPISEHNRLYWYRQTLGQGPEFLTYFQNEAQLEKSRLLSDRFSAERPKGSFSTLEIQRTEQGDSAMYLCASSLGSGLTGNTIYFGEGSWLTVV.

The chain is built from TRBV5-4 and TRBJ2-3; a possible D gene is TRBD2 (6 bases). Trimming stripped 5 bases from V and 1 base from J, with 11 bases between. Germline loops: CDR1 SGHNT, CDR2 YYREEE (reference sequence). CDR3 length: 14 residues. CDR3 residues: CASSRDSGTDTQYF. The CDR3 DNA is TGTGCCAGCAGTCGGGACTCAGGCACAGATACGCAGTATTTT.

This clone showed up just once. V usage is TRBV28 and J usage is TRBJ1-5; 12 bases are shared with TRBD1. V was clipped by 7 bases and J by 5 bases; unmatched bases: 15. From germline, CDR1 is MDHEN and CDR2 SYDVKM. This CDR3 contains 18 residues. The CDR3 sequence: CASTRIGTGGAGDQPQHF. The CDR3 coding sequence is TGTGCCAGCACAAGAATAGGGACAGGGGGCGCGGGGGATCAGCCCCAGCATTTT. Together with reference TRBV28 and TRBJ1-5, the CDR3 gives the full variable domain: DVKVTQSSRYLVKRTGEKVFLECVQDMDHENMFWYRQDPGLGLRLIYFSYDVKMKEKGDIPEGYSVSREKKERFSLILESASTNQTSMYLCASTRIGTGGAGDQPQHFGDGTRLSIL.

This clone appeared a single time. The rearrangement uses TRBV5-4 and TRBJ1-1; TRBD1 might be the D (6 bases). Trimming left V 4 bases short and J 4 bases short, with 17 bases between. Looked up from germline, CDR1 is SGHNT and CDR2 is YYREEE (reference sequence). This CDR3 contains 15 residues. Here the CDR3 reads CASSHDRHAGTEAFF. CDR3 bases: TGTGCCAGCAGCCATGACAGGCACGCGGGCACTGAAGCTTTCTTT.

This clone appeared a few times. The rearrangement links TRBV19 to TRBJ1-4, with TRBD1 matching over 8 bases. CDR3 length equals 16 residues. Germline V lookup: CDR1 LNHDA, CDR2 SQIVND (reference sequence). With V trimmed by 7 bases and J by 7 bases, 14 bases remained unmatched. DNA for the CDR3: TGTGCCAGTAAATTTCGGGATGCCCAGGGGGCTGAAAAACTGTTTTTT. Translating it yields CASKFRDAQGAEKLFF. Based on the CDR3 plus reference TRBV19 and TRBJ1-4, the full variable domain is DGGITQSPKYLFRKEGQNVTLSCEQNLNHDAMYWYRQDPGQGLRLIYYSQIVNDFQKGDIAEGYSVSREKKESFPLTVTSAQKNPTAFYLCASKFRDAQGAEKLFFGSGTQLSVL.

This sequence joins TRBV18 and TRBJ1-2; 9 bases fit TRBD1. Germline CDR1 is KGHSH and CDR2 is LQKENI. The V gene end was trimmed by 1 base and the J gene end by 3 bases; junction bases not matched to a gene: 3. This CDR3 region has 15 residues. The DNA for the CDR3 is TGTGCCAGCTCACCACTTGGGGACAGGGACTATGGCTACACCTTC. It encodes CASSPLGDRDYGYTF.

This chain joins TRBV4-1 and TRBJ2-7; 8 bases fit TRBD1. Germline CDR1 and CDR2: MGHRA and YSYEKL. This CDR3 is 14 amino acids long. With V trimmed by 3 bases and J by 7 bases, 8 bases remained unmatched. In nucleotides, the CDR3 is TGCGCCAGCAGCCACCCGGACAGGGTGAGTGAGCAGTACTTC. Amino acid sequence: CASSHPDRVSEQYF.

This rearrangement joins TRBV9 to TRBJ1-3; D not certain. CDR1 and CDR2 (germline): SGDLS, YYNGEE. CDR3 length: 14 amino acids. Trimming stripped 4 bases from V and 2 bases from J, with 10 bases between. CDR3 sequence: CASSLTAAGNTIYF. CDR3 in DNA: TGTGCCAGCAGCCTAACCGCGGCTGGAAACACCATATATTTT.

This sequence joins TRBV7-2 and TRBJ1-2; 7 nucleotides align to TRBD1. The ends lost 0 bases at V and 0 bases at J; junction bases unmatched: 7. Germline V CDR1 and CDR2: SGHTA, FQGNSA. CDR3 length: 17 residues. The CDR3 reads CASSLAGGTVANYGYTF. CDR3 bases: TGTGCCAGCAGCTTAGCGGGTGGGACAGTTGCTAACTATGGCTACACCTTC.

The V and J genes are TRBV14 and TRBJ1-2; D call uncertain. This CDR3 contains 16 residues. With 1 base removed from V and 4 bases from J, the gap between germline ends came to 16 bases. In germline, CDR1 is SGHDN, CDR2 FVKESK. As DNA, the CDR3 is TGTGCCAGCAGCCAAGGAAAGGGCCTTGGGAGCTATGGCTACACCTTC. Protein sequence: CASSQGKGLGSYGYTF.

The chain combines TRBV11-2 with TRBJ2-7; TRBD2 might be the D (6 bases). The CDR3 contains 15 residues. The V end lost 0 bases, the J end lost 1 base, and 10 bases lay between the germline ends. Germline CDR1 SGHAT, CDR2 FQNNGV. In nucleotides, the CDR3 is TGTGCCAGCAGCTTAGATCCAGCGGGTTCCTACGAGCAGTACTTC. It encodes CASSLDPAGSYEQYF. The variable domain in full, completed from reference TRBV11-2 and TRBJ2-7, reads EAGVAQSPRYKIIEKRQSVAFWCNPISGHATLYWYQQILGQGPKLLIQFQNNGVVDDSQLPKDRFSAERLKGVDSTLKIQPAKLEDSAVYLCASSLDPAGSYEQYFGPGTRLTVT.

The chain is built from TRBV10-3 and TRBJ1-5; D perhaps matches TRBD1 (6 bases). V shed 3 bases and J shed 4 bases, with 10 bases lying between them. This CDR3 comprises 14 residues. The germline V gene encodes CDR1 ENHRY and CDR2 SYGVKD. This chain's CDR3 is CAISDRGRNQPQHF. CDR3 nucleotides: TGTGCCATCAGTGACAGGGGAAGGAATCAGCCCCAGCATTTT.

This sequence joins TRBV2 and TRBJ2-7, with 8 bases lining up with TRBD2. The CDR3 spans 19 residues. J gave up 3 bases and V 6 bases, and 22 bases lay outside the gene matches. The germline CDR1 and CDR2 sequences are SNHLY and FYNNEI. CDR3 region: CASRNRLAPPKRLNYEQYF. CDR3 coding DNA: TGTGCCAGCAGAAACAGACTAGCGCCACCGAAGCGGTTAAACTACGAGCAGTACTTC.

The rearrangement links TRBV6-1 to TRBJ2-7, with D unclear. Germline CDR1 MNHNS, CDR2 SASEGT. The CDR3 loop spans 13 amino acids. V lost 3 bases and J 0 bases, leaving 6 bases between the germline ends. CDR3 amino acids: CASSEAFSYEQYF. CDR3 in DNA: TGTGCCAGCAGTGAGGCCTTCTCCTACGAGCAGTACTTC.

The genes are TRBV3-1 (or the pseudogene TRBV3-2) and TRBJ2-1, with 14 bases identical to TRBD2. V was pared by 4 bases and J by 9 bases, with 8 bases of the junction left unmatched. The CDR3 covers 16 residues. Germline V gene lookup returns CDR1 LGHDT and CDR2 YNNKEL (reference sequence). CDR3 in amino acids: CASSPRLAGGPSEQFF. The CDR3 region has the DNA TGTGCCAGCAGCCCGAGACTAGCGGGAGGGCCGAGTGAGCAGTTCTTC.

The V gene is TRBV18, the J gene TRBJ1-5; TRBD1 matches 7 bases. V shed 5 bases and J 3 bases; nucleotides not matched to a gene: 7. Looked up from germline, CDR1 is KGHSH and CDR2 is LQKENI. This CDR3 region has 15 residues. The DNA for the CDR3 is TGTGCCAGCTCATCGACAGGGCGATCCAATCAGCCCCAGCATTTT. Encoded protein: CASSSTGRSNQPQHF.

The chain employs TRBV19 and TRBJ2-1; 10 bases are shared with TRBD2. After removal of 7 bases from V and 7 bases from J, the junction contained 7 bases not matched to a gene. This CDR3 has 14 residues. CDR1 is LNHDA, CDR2 SQIVND, per germline (reference sequence). This CDR3 is CASNKREGRNEQFF. The DNA of the CDR3 is TGTGCCAGTAATAAGCGGGAGGGCAGAAATGAGCAGTTCTTC. Based on the CDR3 plus reference TRBV19 and TRBJ2-1, the full variable domain is DGGITQSPKYLFRKEGQNVTLSCEQNLNHDAMYWYRQDPGQGLRLIYYSQIVNDFQKGDIAEGYSVSREKKESFPLTVTSAQKNPTAFYLCASNKREGRNEQFFGPGTRLTVL.

V gene TRBV7-9 combines with J gene TRBJ1-2, with D possibly matching TRBD1 (5 bases). V lost 5 bases, J lost 9 bases, and 19 bases lay in between. CDR1 and CDR2 from the germline V gene are SEHNR and FQNEAQ (reference sequence). The length of the CDR3 is 14 residues. This CDR3 is CASSTRGRDWSYTF. Written as DNA, the CDR3 is TGTGCCAGCAGCACCCGGGGGAGGGATTGGAGCTACACCTTC.